This T cell receptor (beta chain) was documented in a study of cytomegalovirus exposure and HLA in healthy donors. Overall study results and limits: When analyzed later, a missense DCLRE1C variant was found to be linked to TCR beta V- and J-gene trimming.

The primer mix had 60 Vbeta and 13 Jbeta primers. Here immunoSEQ multiplex PCR was the method, and the copy in TCRdb shows in-frame clones only, minus some. The table lists 210,000 or so clones, approximately 80% of them singletons. The CDR3 spans 15 residues. With 6 bases removed from V and 3 bases from J, the gap between germline ends came to 17 bases. Looked up from germline, CDR1 is MNHEY and CDR2 is SVGAGI. Turning to this clone: The antigen is undetermined.

The chain joins TRBV6-5 to TRBJ1-2; D gene ambiguous. The receptor was derived from a woman aged 35 to 49 in good health and CMV-seronegative. Material for sequencing was PBMCs. CDR3: CASSPAAPLHYGYTF. The CDR3 nucleotides read TGTGCCAGCAGCCCCGCGGCCCCCCTTCACTATGGCTACACCTTC.